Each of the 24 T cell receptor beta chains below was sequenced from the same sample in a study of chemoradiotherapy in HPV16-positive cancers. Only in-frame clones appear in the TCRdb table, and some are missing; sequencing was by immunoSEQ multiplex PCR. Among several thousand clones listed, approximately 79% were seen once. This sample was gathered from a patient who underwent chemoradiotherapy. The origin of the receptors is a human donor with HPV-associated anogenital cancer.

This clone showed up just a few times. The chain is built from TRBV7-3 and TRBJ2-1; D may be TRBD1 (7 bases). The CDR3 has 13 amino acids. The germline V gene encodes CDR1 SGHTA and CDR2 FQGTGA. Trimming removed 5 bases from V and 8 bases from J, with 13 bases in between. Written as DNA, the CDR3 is TGTGCCAGCAGCCGACAGGGAGGCGATGAGCAGTTCTTC. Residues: CASSRQGGDEQFF.

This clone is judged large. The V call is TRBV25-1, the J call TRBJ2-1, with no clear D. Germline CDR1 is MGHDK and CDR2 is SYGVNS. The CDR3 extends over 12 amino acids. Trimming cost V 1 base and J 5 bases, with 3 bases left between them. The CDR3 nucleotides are TGTGCCAGCAGTGAATCCAACAATGAGCAGTTCTTC. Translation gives CASSESNNEQFF.

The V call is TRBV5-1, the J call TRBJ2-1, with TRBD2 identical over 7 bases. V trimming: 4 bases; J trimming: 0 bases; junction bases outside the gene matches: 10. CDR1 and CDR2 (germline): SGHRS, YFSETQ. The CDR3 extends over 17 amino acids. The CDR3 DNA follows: TGCGCCAGCAGCGCCCATATAGCGGGCAGCTCCTACAATGAGCAGTTCTTC. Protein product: CASSAHIAGSSYNEQFF.

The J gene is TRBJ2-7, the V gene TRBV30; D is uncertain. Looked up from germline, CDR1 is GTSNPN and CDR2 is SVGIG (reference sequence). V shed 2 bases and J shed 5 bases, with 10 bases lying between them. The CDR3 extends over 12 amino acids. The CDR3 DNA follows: TGTGCCTGGAGTAGCCTCACCGACGAGCAGTACTTC. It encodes CAWSSLTDEQYF.

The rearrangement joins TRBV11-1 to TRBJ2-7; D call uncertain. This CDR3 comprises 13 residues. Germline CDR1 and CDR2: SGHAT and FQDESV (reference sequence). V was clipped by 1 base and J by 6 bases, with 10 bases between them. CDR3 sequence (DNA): TGTGCCAGCAGCTTAGTATACCGAGGCGAGCAGTACTTC. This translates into CASSLVYRGEQYF.

This CDR3 reads CSVEASGSVSYEQYF. In DNA form, the CDR3 reads TGCAGCGTTGAGGCTAGCGGGAGCGTCTCCTACGAGCAGTACTTC. V and J are TRBV29-1 and TRBJ2-7; 10 bases align to TRBD2. The J segment lost 0 bases and the V segment lost 3 bases, leaving 5 bases of the junction unmatched. Germline assignment: CDR1 SQVTM and CDR2 ANQGSEA. The CDR3 length is 15 residues.

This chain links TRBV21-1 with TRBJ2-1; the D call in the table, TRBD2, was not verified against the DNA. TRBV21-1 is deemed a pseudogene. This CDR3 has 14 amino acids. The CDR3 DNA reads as TGTGCCAGCACGTGGACTAGCGGAGTCAATGAGCAGTTCTTC. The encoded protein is CASTWTSGVNEQFF.

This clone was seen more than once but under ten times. In DNA form, the CDR3 reads TGTGCCAGTAGTATTGGGGGAGGGTTCACCGGGGAGCTGTTTTTT. It encodes CASSIGGGFTGELFF. This chain uses TRBV19 with TRBJ2-2; 7 bases match TRBD2. The trim removed 3 bases at V and 4 bases at J, leaving 5 bases unmatched. There are 15 residues in the CDR3. CDR1 is LNHDA, CDR2 SQIVND, per germline (reference sequence).

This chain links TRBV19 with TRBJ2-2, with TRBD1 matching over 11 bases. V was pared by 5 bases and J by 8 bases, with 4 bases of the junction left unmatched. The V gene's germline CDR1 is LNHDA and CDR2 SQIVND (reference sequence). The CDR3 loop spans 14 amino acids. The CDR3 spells CASSPGTGGGELFF. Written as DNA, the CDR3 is TGTGCCAGTAGTCCTGGGACAGGGGGTGGGGAGCTGTTTTTT.

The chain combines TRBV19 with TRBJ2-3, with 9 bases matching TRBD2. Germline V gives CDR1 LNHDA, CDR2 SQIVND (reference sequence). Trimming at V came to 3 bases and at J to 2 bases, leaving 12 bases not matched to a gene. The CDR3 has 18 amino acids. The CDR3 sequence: CASSMKGPAGGPTDTQYF. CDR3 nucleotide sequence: TGTGCCAGTAGTATGAAGGGCCCCGCGGGAGGGCCCACAGATACGCAGTATTTT.

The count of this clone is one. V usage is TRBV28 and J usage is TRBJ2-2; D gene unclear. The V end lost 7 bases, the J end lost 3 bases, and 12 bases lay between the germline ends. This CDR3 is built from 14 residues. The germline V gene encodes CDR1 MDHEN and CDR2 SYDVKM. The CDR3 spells CASMYTGYTGELFF. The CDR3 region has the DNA TGTGCCAGCATGTACACTGGGTACACCGGGGAGCTGTTTTTT.

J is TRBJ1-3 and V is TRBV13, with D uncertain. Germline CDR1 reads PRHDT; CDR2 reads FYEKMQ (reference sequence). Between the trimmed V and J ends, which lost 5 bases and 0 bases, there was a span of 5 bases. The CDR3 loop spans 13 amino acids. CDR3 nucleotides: TGTGCCAGCAGCGCCTCCTCTGGAAACACCATATATTTT. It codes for CASSASSGNTIYF.

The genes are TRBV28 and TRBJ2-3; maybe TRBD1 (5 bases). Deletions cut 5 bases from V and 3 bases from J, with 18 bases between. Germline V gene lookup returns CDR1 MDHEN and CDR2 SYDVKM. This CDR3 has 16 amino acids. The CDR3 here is CASSPTFGASTDTQYF. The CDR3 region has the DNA TGTGCCAGCAGTCCCACTTTTGGGGCGTCGACAGATACGCAGTATTTT.

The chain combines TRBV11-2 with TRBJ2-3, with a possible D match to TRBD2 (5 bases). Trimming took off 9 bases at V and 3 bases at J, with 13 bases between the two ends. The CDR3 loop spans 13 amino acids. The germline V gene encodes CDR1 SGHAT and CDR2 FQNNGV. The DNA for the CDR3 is TGTGCCAGTCGAACGAGCGGAACAGATACGCAGTATTTT. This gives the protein CASRTSGTDTQYF.

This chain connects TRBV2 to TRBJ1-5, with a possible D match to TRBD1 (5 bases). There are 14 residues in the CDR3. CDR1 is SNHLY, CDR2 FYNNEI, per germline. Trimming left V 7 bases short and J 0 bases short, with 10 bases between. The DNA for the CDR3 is TGTGCCAGCACCGAGACAGCTAGCAATCAGCCCCAGCATTTT. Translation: CASTETASNQPQHF.

The CDR3 here is CASSEASGRIYEQYF. The CDR3 region has the DNA TGTGCCAGCAGTGAAGCGAGCGGGAGGATCTACGAGCAGTACTTC. The chain is built from TRBV6-1 and TRBJ2-7; 9 bases agree with TRBD2. V was pared by 0 bases and J by 3 bases, with 3 bases of the junction left unmatched. The CDR3 spans 15 residues. Germline CDR1 and CDR2: MNHNS and SASEGT.

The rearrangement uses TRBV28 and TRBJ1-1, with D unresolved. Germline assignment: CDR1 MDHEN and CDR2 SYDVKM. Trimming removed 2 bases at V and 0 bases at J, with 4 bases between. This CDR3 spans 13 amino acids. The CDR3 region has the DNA TGTGCCAGCAGTTTAAAGATGAACACTGAAGCTTTCTTT. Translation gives CASSLKMNTEAFF.

CDR3 sequence (DNA): TGTGCCAGCAGTTACCGACAGGGAGACACTGAAGCTTTCTTT. Translated: CASSYRQGDTEAFF. The rearrangement uses TRBV6-5 and TRBJ1-1; 7 bases match TRBD1. Looked up from germline, CDR1 is MNHEY and CDR2 is SVGAGI. The CDR3 contains 14 residues. J was trimmed by 3 bases and V by 2 bases; bases with no gene match: 3.

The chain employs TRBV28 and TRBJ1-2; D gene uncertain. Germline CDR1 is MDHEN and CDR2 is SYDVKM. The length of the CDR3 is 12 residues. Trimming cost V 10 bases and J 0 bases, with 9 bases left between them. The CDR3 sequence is CATTQSNYGYTF. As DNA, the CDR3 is TGTGCCACCACTCAGTCTAACTATGGCTACACCTTC.

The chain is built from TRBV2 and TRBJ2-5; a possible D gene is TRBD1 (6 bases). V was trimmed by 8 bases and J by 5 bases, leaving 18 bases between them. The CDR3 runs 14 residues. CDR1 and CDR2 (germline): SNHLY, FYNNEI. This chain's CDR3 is CASLPGHGLETQYF. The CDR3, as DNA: TGTGCCAGCCTACCGGGACACGGGTTGGAGACCCAGTACTTC.

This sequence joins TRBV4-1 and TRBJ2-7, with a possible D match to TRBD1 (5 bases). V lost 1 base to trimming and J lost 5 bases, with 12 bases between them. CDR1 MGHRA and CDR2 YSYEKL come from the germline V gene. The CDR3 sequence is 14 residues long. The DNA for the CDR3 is TGCGCCAGCAGCCAAGCTGCAGGGTCCGACGAGCAGTACTTC. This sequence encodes CASSQAAGSDEQYF.

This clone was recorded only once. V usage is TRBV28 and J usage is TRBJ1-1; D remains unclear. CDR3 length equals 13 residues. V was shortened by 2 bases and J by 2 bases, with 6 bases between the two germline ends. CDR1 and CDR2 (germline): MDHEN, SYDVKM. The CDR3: CASSLLFNTEAFF. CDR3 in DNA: TGTGCCAGCAGTTTACTCTTCAACACTGAAGCTTTCTTT.

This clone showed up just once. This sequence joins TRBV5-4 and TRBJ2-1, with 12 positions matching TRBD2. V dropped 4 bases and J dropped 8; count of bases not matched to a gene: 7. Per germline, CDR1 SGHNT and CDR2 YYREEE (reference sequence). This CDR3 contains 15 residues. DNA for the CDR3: TGTGCCAGCAGCCCGACTAGCGGGAGAGGCCATGAGCAGTTCTTC. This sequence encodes CASSPTSGRGHEQFF.

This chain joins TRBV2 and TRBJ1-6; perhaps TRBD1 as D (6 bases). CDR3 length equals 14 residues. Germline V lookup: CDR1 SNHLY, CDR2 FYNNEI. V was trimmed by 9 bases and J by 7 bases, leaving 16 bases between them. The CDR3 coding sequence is TGTGCCAGGTCCCCTGGAGGGGGGAATTCACCCCTCCACTTT. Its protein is CARSPGGGNSPLHF.